These 26 T cell receptor beta chains originate from one sample sequenced in a study of neurological immune-mediated disorders. TCRdb ran MiXCR on the 5' RACE reads and lists one entry per CDR3 protein. Of about 58,000 distinct CDR3 sequences listed, around 3.6% are singletons. The material sequenced was PBMCs. The origin of the receptors is a man younger than 40 with multiple sclerosis.

This clonotype was picked up many times. The chain links TRBV12-3 or TRBV12-4 to TRBJ1-1, with D uncertain. The CDR3 has 14 amino acids. Trimming pared 6 bases from V and 2 bases from J, leaving 13 bases between. The CDR3 is CASSRSFQNTEAFF. The CDR3 DNA follows: TGTGCCAGCAGCCGATCATTCCAAAACACTGAAGCTTTCTTT.

This clonotype showed up many times. The gene calls are TRBV12-3 or TRBV12-4 and TRBJ2-5, with 7 bases fitting TRBD1. The junction had 8 bases not matched to a gene; V was cut back by 6 bases and J by 4 bases. The CDR3 has 14 amino acids. CDR3 sequence (DNA): TGTGCCAGCAGGCCTCCGGGACAGCTAGAGACCCAGTACTTC. This translates into CASRPPGQLETQYF.

This clonotype was counted ten times or more. The rearrangement uses TRBV5-1 and TRBJ2-5, with D possibly TRBD1 on 5 matching bases. This CDR3 is built from 17 residues. V was shortened by 4 bases and J by 0 bases, with 19 bases between the two germline ends. Germline V gives CDR1 SGHRS, CDR2 YFSETQ. CDR3 nucleotide sequence: TGCGCCAGCAGCCTAAACTACAGGAACAACTACCAAGAGACCCAGTACTTC. It translates to CASSLNYRNNYQETQYF.

Ten or more counts support this clonotype. J is TRBJ1-2 and V is TRBV20-1; D may be TRBD1 (5 bases). The CDR3 is 12 amino acids. Germline V gives CDR1 DFQATT, CDR2 SNEGSKA (reference sequence). V lost 5 bases to trimming and J lost 8 bases, with 15 bases between them. DNA for the CDR3: TGCAGTGCTGCTACAGGAGTTACGGGCTACACCTTC. It is translated as CSAATGVTGYTF.

This clonotype was seen at least ten times. The chain combines TRBV5-6 with TRBJ1-1, with a possible D match to TRBD1 (6 bases). This CDR3 has 12 amino acids. The V gene's germline CDR1 is SGHDT and CDR2 YYEEEE. Between the trimmed V and J ends, which lost 3 bases and 8 bases, there was a span of 11 bases. CDR3 DNA: TGTGCCAGCAGCTCCCAGGGGCCCGAAGCTTTCTTT. Its protein is CASSSQGPEAFF. The full variable domain, completed using reference TRBV5-6 and TRBJ1-1, is DAGVTQSPTHLIKTRGQQVTLRCSPKSGHDTVSWYQQALGQGPQFIFQYYEEEERQRGNFPDRFSGHQFPNYSSELNVNALLLGDSALYLCASSSQGPEAFFGQGTRLTVV.

In this sample, this clonotype turned up many times. The chain couples TRBV12-3 or TRBV12-4 to TRBJ1-2; no clear D. The CDR3 sequence is 12 residues long. V was pared by 3 bases and J by 4 bases, with 6 bases between. CDR3 loop: CASSFTVYGYTF. The CDR3 nucleotides are TGTGCCAGCAGTTTTACGGTCTATGGCTACACCTTC.

This clonotype appeared many times. The gene calls are TRBV15 and TRBJ2-5; D gene uncertain. The germline V and J ends were trimmed by 0 bases and 11 bases, with 10 bases remaining between them. Germline values: CDR1 LNHNV, CDR2 YYDKDF (reference sequence). The CDR3 consists of 12 residues. The CDR3 coding sequence is TGTGCCACCAGCAGAGAGTCGCCTTGGCAGTACTTC. Protein product: CATSRESPWQYF.

This clonotype has at least ten counts. The CDR3, as DNA: TGCAGTGCTAGGGATCTACAAGGGAGCTCCTATAATTCACCCCTCCACTTT. Translation gives CSARDLQGSSYNSPLHF. V usage is TRBV20-1 and J usage is TRBJ1-6; D ambiguous. Germline V lookup: CDR1 DFQATT, CDR2 SNEGSKA (reference sequence). V was trimmed by 3 bases and J by 0 bases, leaving 15 bases between them. This CDR3 comprises 17 residues.

This clonotype was picked up many times. The chain employs TRBV12-3 or TRBV12-4 and TRBJ2-2, with 8 bases lining up with TRBD2. With V trimmed by 7 bases and J by 6 bases, 4 bases remained unmatched. The length of the CDR3 is 13 residues. The CDR3 nucleotides are TGTGCCAGCATAGCGGGGCTCTCCGGGGAGCTGTTTTTT. This codes for CASIAGLSGELFF.

In its sample, this clonotype was seen many times. In DNA form, the CDR3 reads TGTGCCAGCAGTTACTCTGAGCGAGAGAACACTGAAGCTTTCTTT. The encoded protein is CASSYSERENTEAFF. The chain has TRBV6-5 and TRBJ1-1; D uncertain. Trimming removed 0 bases from V and 1 base from J, with 9 bases in between. The CDR3 runs to 15 residues. CDR1 is MNHEY, CDR2 SVGAGI, per germline.

This clonotype was detected many times. The chain is built from TRBV6-5 and TRBJ2-2; TRBD1 matches 8 bases. Per germline, CDR1 MNHEY and CDR2 SVGAGI. Trimming took 5 bases from V and 1 from J; bases not matched to a gene: 9. The CDR3 loop spans 17 amino acids. The CDR3 DNA is TGTGCCAGCAGTCAGAGTTTTGGGACAGGGAACACCGGGGAGCTGTTTTTT. Translated: CASSQSFGTGNTGELFF.

This clonotype was seen repeatedly, ten times or more. The CDR3 region is CSARDLTPPNSGANVLTF. The CDR3 bases are TGCAGTGCTAGAGATCTGACCCCACCGAACTCTGGGGCCAACGTCCTGACTTTC. The chain couples TRBV20-1 to TRBJ2-6; D gene unclear. In germline, CDR1 is DFQATT, CDR2 SNEGSKA (reference sequence). The CDR3 is 18 residues long. The V end was cut by 0 bases, the J end by 0 bases, with 15 bases between.

This clonotype was counted a few times. One end of the junction fails to match germline, which may point to a read error. The chain uses TRBV4-1 and TRBJ1-6; TRBD1 might be the D (5 bases). Germline V lookup: CDR1 MGHRA, CDR2 YSYEKL. The CDR3 runs 17 residues. The CDR3 sequence is CASSRSGPGRVDSPLNF. The CDR3 DNA reads as TGCGCCAGCAGCCGGAGCGGGCCGGGCAGGGTGGATTCACCCCTCAACTTT.

This clonotype was seen many times. The genes are TRBV7-9 and TRBJ2-4, with 8 bases fitting TRBD1. Per germline, CDR1 SEHNR and CDR2 FQNEAQ (reference sequence). CDR3 length: 15 residues. Trimming removed 2 bases from V and 6 bases from J; junction bases left unmatched: 6. DNA of the CDR3: TGTGCCAGCAGCTTAACCACAGGGGGGAGAAACATTCAGTACTTC. The encoded protein is CASSLTTGGRNIQYF. Variable domain in full (rest from reference TRBV7-9 and TRBJ2-4): DTGVSQNPRHKITKRGQNVTFRCDPISEHNRLYWYRQTLGQGPEFLTYFQNEAQLEKSRLLSDRFSAERPKGSFSTLEIQRTEQGDSAMYLCASSLTTGGRNIQYFGAGTRLSVL.

This clonotype showed up many times. CDR3 region: CASSHRQGAQTGELFF. CDR3 nucleotides: TGTGCCAGCAGCCACCGACAGGGGGCGCAAACCGGGGAGCTGTTTTTT. V gene TRBV3-1 combines with J gene TRBJ2-2; 10 bases fit TRBD1. The CDR3 length is 16 residues. Looked up from germline, CDR1 is LGHDT and CDR2 is YNNKEL (reference sequence). Germline trimming cut 3 bases from V and 5 bases from J; bases unmatched to any gene: 6. Together with reference TRBV3-1 and TRBJ2-2, the CDR3 gives the full variable domain: DTAVSQTPKYLVTQMGNDKSIKCEQNLGHDTMYWYKQDSKKFLKIMFSYNNKELIINETVPNRFSPKSPDKAHLNLHINSLELGDSAVYFCASSHRQGAQTGELFFGEGSRLTVL.

This clonotype was detected many times. The gene calls are TRBV7-2 and TRBJ2-7; no clear D gene. CDR1 is SGHTA, CDR2 FQGNSA, per germline. Trimming shortened V by 5 bases and J by 3 bases, and 14 bases separated the two germline ends. The CDR3 runs to 14 residues. The DNA for the CDR3 is TGTGCCAGCAGCCAAGGTTCTGGAAACTACGAGCAGTACTTC. Protein product: CASSQGSGNYEQYF.

This clonotype was counted many times. CDR3 loop: CASSLYDRDSEQYF. The CDR3 nucleotides read TGCGCCAGCAGCTTGTATGACAGGGATTCCGAGCAGTACTTC. The chain uses TRBV5-1 and TRBJ2-7; 7 nucleotides align to TRBD1. Germline V gene lookup returns CDR1 SGHRS and CDR2 YFSETQ. This CDR3 has 14 residues. V lost 1 base, J lost 6 bases, and 7 bases stayed unmatched.

This clonotype was found many times. V usage is TRBV12-3 or TRBV12-4 and J usage is TRBJ1-1, with D unresolved. Trimming stripped 2 bases from V and 1 base from J, with 11 bases between. CDR3 length: 15 residues. The CDR3 is CASSLRGYGNTEAFF. CDR3 in DNA: TGTGCCAGCAGTTTAAGAGGGTACGGGAACACTGAAGCTTTCTTT.

This clonotype was counted ten times or more. The genes are TRBV6-5 and TRBJ2-2, with D unclear. From germline, CDR1 is MNHEY and CDR2 SVGAGI. The CDR3 length is 16 residues. V gave up 2 bases and J gave up 0 bases, with 10 bases separating them. Here the CDR3 reads CASSYRVSANTGELFF. In DNA, the CDR3 is TGTGCCAGCAGTTACCGGGTGAGCGCGAACACCGGGGAGCTGTTTTTT.

This clonotype was counted ten times or more. This rearrangement joins TRBV27 to TRBJ2-4; D unresolved. Trimming took 2 bases from V and 6 from J, leaving 8 bases between them. The CDR3 has 13 residues. Germline CDR1 MNHEY, CDR2 SMNVEV (reference sequence). CDR3 residues: CASSLLGGNIQYF. The CDR3 nucleotides read TGTGCCAGCAGTTTACTGGGCGGAAACATTCAGTACTTC.

There are many counts of this clonotype. The chain joins TRBV4-2 to TRBJ1-2; perhaps TRBD1 as D (5 bases). The V gene's germline CDR1 is LGHNA and CDR2 YNFKEQ. V lost 2 bases and J lost 8, with 18 bases in between. The CDR3 consists of 15 residues. The CDR3 protein is CASSQMKGSPRGYTF. CDR3 sequence (DNA): TGTGCCAGCAGCCAAATGAAGGGGTCCCCGAGGGGCTACACCTTC.

This clonotype showed up many times. The chain is built from TRBV7-6 and TRBJ1-2; the match to TRBD1 covers 9 bases. This CDR3 spans 14 amino acids. V lost 2 bases and J lost 6; bases outside the gene matches: 4. The germline V gene encodes CDR1 SGHVS and CDR2 FNYEAQ. CDR3 sequence: CASSLRTGADGYTF. Written as DNA, the CDR3 is TGTGCCAGCAGCTTAAGGACAGGGGCCGATGGCTACACCTTC.

This clonotype was detected ten times or more. The V gene is TRBV3-1, the J gene TRBJ2-1; 8 bases agree with TRBD2. V shed 4 bases, J shed 10 bases, and the junction held 12 bases outside the gene matches. CDR3 size: 15 residues. Germline lookup yields CDR1 LGHDT and CDR2 YNNKEL (reference sequence). The CDR3 loop is CASSPGTRSLGEQFF. The CDR3 DNA follows: TGTGCCAGCAGCCCCGGGACTAGATCCCTTGGGGAGCAGTTCTTC.

This clonotype was counted ten times or more. The chain joins TRBV5-1 to TRBJ1-2; 7 bases fit TRBD1. CDR1 and CDR2 (germline): SGHRS, YFSETQ. This CDR3 has 13 residues. V dropped 0 bases and J dropped 4; count of bases not matched to a gene: 0. The CDR3 here is CASSLAGGYGYTF. The DNA of the CDR3 is TGCGCCAGCAGCTTGGCAGGGGGCTATGGCTACACCTTC.

The sample holds many counts of this clonotype. This chain joins TRBV5-1 and TRBJ1-5; the D gene is possibly TRBD1 (6 bases). The CDR3 extends over 17 amino acids. The germline V and J ends were trimmed by 0 bases and 4 bases, with 17 bases remaining between them. From germline, CDR1 is SGHRS and CDR2 YFSETQ. The CDR3 loop reads CASSLANREGENQPQHF. The CDR3 region has the DNA TGCGCCAGCAGCTTGGCCAACAGGGAGGGCGAAAATCAGCCCCAGCATTTT. Variable domain in full (rest from reference TRBV5-1 and TRBJ1-5): KAGVTQTPRYLIKTRGQQVTLSCSPISGHRSVSWYQQTPGQGLQFLFEYFSETQRNKGNFPGRFSGRQFSNSRSEMNVSTLELGDSALYLCASSLANREGENQPQHFGDGTRLSIL.

This clonotype has ten or more counts. The chain couples TRBV7-8 to TRBJ1-6; 8 bases fit TRBD1. This CDR3 region has 14 residues. Trimming cost V 5 bases and J 8 bases; bases outside gene matches: 5. Germline loops: CDR1 SGHVS, CDR2 FQNEAQ. The DNA of the CDR3 is TGTGCCAGCAGCAAGACAGGGGACGATTCACCCCTCCACTTT. Amino acid sequence: CASSKTGDDSPLHF.